The clone carrying this T cell receptor beta chain was picked up many times. No antigen is known for it. MiXCR was run by TCRdb on the 5' RACE reads, yielding one entry per CDR3 protein. The table shows 300,000 to 350,000 distinct CDR3 sequences, with over 10% occurring only once. These data originate in a study of T-cell memory formation after mild COVID-19. Study-level results: Pre-infection memory already had some responding clones, implying cross-reactive memory joined. Shrinking CD4+ clones resided mostly in CM and EM, and CD8+ ones in EMRA.

This CDR3 has 15 residues. V was pared by 1 base and J by 5 bases, with 5 bases of the junction left unmatched. Germline V gene lookup returns CDR1 SGHTA and CDR2 FQGTGA. The clonotype comes from a man aged 18 to 29 who had mild COVID-19 (a few samples of this study predate the infection). Cell type and time point are not known. The sequenced sample consisted of PBMCs or a T cell subset sorted from them (not recorded which). The chain has TRBV7-3 and TRBJ2-3; 8 nucleotides match TRBD2. CDR3 region: CASSLIGGAGDTQYF. The CDR3 DNA reads as TGTGCCAGCAGCTTAATCGGGGGGGCCGGAGATACGCAGTATTTT.